This T cell receptor (beta chain) was captured in a study of blood T cell repertoires in COVID-19. The overall study: The cDNA or gDNA used as material had been derived from T cells, B-cell-depleted T cells, or PBMCs.

CDR1 SGDLS and CDR2 YYNGEE come from the germline V gene. Trimming took off 3 bases at V and 0 bases at J, with 19 bases between the two ends. This CDR3 region has 18 residues. Clones were sequenced by immunoSEQ multiplex PCR, and TCRdb holds only the in-frame ones, with some missing. The sample lists 650,000 to 800,000 clones; about nine tenths were seen once. The chain links TRBV9 to TRBJ2-4; the D gene is possibly TRBD1 (6 bases). What was sequenced was peripheral blood. This sequence was found in a woman between 18 and 29 years old with acute or convalescent COVID-19. In DNA, the CDR3 is TGTGCCAGCAGCGCTCCAACAGGGTCTGGACTAGCCAAAAACATTCAGTACTTC. Translation gives CASSAPTGSGLAKNIQYF.